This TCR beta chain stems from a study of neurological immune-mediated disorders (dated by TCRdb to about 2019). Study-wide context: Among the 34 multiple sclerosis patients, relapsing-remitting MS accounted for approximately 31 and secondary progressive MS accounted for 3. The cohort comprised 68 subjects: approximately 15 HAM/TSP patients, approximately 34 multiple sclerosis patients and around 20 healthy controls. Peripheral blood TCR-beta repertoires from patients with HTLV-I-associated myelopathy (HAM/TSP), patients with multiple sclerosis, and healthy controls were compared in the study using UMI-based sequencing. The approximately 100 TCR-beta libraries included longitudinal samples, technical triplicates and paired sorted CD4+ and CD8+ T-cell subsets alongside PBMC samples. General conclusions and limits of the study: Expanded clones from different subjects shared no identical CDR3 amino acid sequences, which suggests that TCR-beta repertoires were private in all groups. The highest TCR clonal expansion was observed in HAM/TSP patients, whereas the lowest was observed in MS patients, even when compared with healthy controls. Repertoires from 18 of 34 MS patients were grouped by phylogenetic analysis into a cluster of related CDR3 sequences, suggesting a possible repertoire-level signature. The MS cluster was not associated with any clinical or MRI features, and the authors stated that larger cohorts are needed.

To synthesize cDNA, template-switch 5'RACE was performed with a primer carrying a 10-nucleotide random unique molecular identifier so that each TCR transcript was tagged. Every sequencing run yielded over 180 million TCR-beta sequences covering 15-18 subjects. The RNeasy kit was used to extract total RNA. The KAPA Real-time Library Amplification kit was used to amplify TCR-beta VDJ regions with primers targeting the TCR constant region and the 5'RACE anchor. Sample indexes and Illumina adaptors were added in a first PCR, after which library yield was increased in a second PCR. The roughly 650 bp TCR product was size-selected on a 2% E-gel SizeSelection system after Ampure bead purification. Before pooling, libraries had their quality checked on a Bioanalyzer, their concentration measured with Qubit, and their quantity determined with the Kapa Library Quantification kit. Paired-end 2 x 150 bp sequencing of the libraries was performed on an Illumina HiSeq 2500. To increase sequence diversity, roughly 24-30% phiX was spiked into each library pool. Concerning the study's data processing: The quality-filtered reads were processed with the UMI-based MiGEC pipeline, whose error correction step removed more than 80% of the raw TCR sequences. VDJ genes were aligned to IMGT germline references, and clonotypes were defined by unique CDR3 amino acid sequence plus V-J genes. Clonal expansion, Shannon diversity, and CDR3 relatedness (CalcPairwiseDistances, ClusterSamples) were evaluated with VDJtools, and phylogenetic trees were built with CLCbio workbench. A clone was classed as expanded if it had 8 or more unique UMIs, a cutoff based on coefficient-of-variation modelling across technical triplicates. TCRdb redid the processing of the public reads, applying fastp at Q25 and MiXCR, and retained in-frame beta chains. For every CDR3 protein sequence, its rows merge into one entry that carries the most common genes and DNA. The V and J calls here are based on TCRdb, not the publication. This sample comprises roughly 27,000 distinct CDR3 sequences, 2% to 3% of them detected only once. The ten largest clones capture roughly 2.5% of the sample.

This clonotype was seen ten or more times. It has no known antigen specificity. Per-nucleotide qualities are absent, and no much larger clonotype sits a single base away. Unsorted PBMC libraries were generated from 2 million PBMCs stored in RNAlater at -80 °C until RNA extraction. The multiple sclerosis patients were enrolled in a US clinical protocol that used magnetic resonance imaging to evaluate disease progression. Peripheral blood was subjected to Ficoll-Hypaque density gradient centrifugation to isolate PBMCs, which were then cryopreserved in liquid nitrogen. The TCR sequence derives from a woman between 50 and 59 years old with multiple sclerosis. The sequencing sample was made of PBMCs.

The CDR3 amino acid sequence is: CSAKRGGHEQFF. The nucleotides are TGCAGTGCAAAGCGGGGGGGCCATGAGCAGTTCTTC. The chain links TRBV20-1 with TRBJ2-1; 10 middle bases align to TRBD2. From its cysteine to its phenylalanine, the CDR3 spans 12 amino acids. Only the CDR3 part of the read is kept: 36 bases, read in frame from the first base. From the germline V gene (reference sequence), CDR1 is DFQATT and CDR2 is SNEGSKA. Trimming leaves V shorter by 6 bases and J shorter by 8 bases, with the junction holding 4 bases beyond the gene matches.